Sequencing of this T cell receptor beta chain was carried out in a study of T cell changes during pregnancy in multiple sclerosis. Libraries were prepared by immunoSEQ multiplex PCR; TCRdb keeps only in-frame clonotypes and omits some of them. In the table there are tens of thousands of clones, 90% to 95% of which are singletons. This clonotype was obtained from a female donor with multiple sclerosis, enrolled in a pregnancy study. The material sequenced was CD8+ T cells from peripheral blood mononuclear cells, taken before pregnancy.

The CDR3 sequence: CASSKDRGSGNTIYF. In DNA form, the CDR3 reads TGTGCCAGCAGCAAAGACAGGGGCTCTGGAAACACCATATATTTT. The chain uses TRBV11-2 and TRBJ1-3, with 8 bases that match TRBD1. This CDR3 is built from 15 residues. Germline values: CDR1 SGHAT, CDR2 FQNNGV. V lost 5 bases to trimming and J lost 0 bases; unmatched junction nucleotides: 3.